The entry below gives a single TCR beta chain sequence along with its context. Its antigen target is currently unknown. No quality values exist for individual bases; no much larger clone is one base distant. Sequences SGHTS (CDR1) and YDEGEE (CDR2) are obtained from the germline V gene. The CDR3 contains 14 residues, cysteine and phenylalanine counted. The CDR3 DNA has 42 bases and is translated from base 1. For this chain, trimming is 2 bases at the V end and 6 bases at the J end, and the number of junction bases without a gene match is 5. These data originate in a study of cytomegalovirus exposure and HLA in healthy donors (dated by TCRdb to about 2017). For context, the study as a whole: In an earlier analysis of about 560 of the donors, 276 Gb of sequence data and 90 million to 130 million unique TCR beta sequences from some 170 million T cells were reported. Among about 390 genotyped donors of the cohort, an average of about 240,000 unique TCR beta nucleotide sequences were sequenced per donor, 15% to 20% of them non-productive. Of the approximately 370 genotyped donors, 80% to 90% were placed in the genetic ancestry cluster associated with self-reported Caucasian donors. The study aimed to test whether cataloging public T cell receptors could reveal signatures of past pathogen exposure. A later analysis re-analyzed previously published TCR beta repertoires from 650 to 800 donors and added high-resolution HLA genotyping to study TCR occurrence patterns. The T cell repertoires of 550 to 850 subjects were profiled by immunosequencing and related to cytomegalovirus serostatus. A separate validation cohort of over a hundred different subjects was used in addition to the approximately 610-subject first cohort. The study combined high-throughput TCR immunosequencing, statistical association of individual TCRs with disease status, and machine learning to predict cytomegalovirus infection status. Donor age, sex, ethnicity and CMV serostatus were compiled together with the repertoire data. In an earlier analysis of 587 of the donors, high-throughput TCR beta sequencing was used to judge whether each TCR beta V gene segment behaved as functional or pseudogenic. The later analysis used no new phenotypic data to find candidate immune exposures, relying instead on TCR beta sequences and their occurrence across donors. Typing coverage varied by locus: roughly 620-640 donors for A, B, C, DRB1 and DQB1; approximately 500 for DQA1; nearly 610 for DPA1; fewer than 480 for DPB1. Every discovery cohort repertoire had been produced on one sequencing platform. Roughly 300 gigabases of sequencing data and approximately 85 million unique TCR sequences were included in an early release covering 500 to 750 HLA-typed donors. Roughly five DR-DQ haplotypes were treated as single units for association and clustering because of strong linkage in the cohort. Class I and class II HLA loci were covered by the typing at four-digit resolution. A later genetic analysis used genome-wide SNP genotypes for about 65% of the roughly 700 donors, treating that subset as a discovery cohort. Here is what the overall study found, with its caveats: Assigning TCR associations to individual alleles was difficult when HLA alleles, especially DR and DQ, strongly co-occurred. In a later genetic analysis, fewer N-insertions in productive TCRs were reported among donors in an Asian-associated ancestry cluster than the roughly 670-donor mean. The cohort was sequenced for TCR beta chains only, and without alpha or paired-chain data the features that could be detected were limited. A cluster of highly shared sequence variants was judged likely to be a technical artifact of the sequencing pipeline. Presence/absence analyses assumed roughly uniform sequencing depth across donors, an assumption that may not hold. Three of the identified cytomegalovirus-associated TCR beta chains were confirmed in vitro to be specific for cytomegalovirus antigens. Across donors, most TCR sequences were observed very rarely, whereas some public TCRs were present in many individuals. The classifier was reported to diagnose cytomegalovirus status with high specificity and sensitivity in both the original cohort and the validation cohort. The authors suggested that the approach could potentially be generalized to other disease states and immunological phenotypes. Broadly in line with IMGT annotations, most TCR beta V segments showed up in productive rearrangements about 87% or about 30% of the time in an earlier analysis of about 500 of the donors. In a later genetic analysis, a missense DCLRE1C variant was associated with V-gene and J-gene trimming of TCR beta chains, and the association was replicated in an independent cohort. A later analysis found that HLA-associated TCR beta chains were more clonally expanded and had lower generation probabilities than equally common non-associated chains. At a false discovery rate of 0.05, a later analysis linked some 18,000 TCR beta sequences to specific HLA alleles. In a later analysis, most CMV-associated TCR beta chains were found to appear HLA-restricted, with HLA associations seemingly driven largely by CMV exposure. Some IMGT-functional V segments, including TRBV6-2 and TRBV6-3, could not be distinguished by the 87-base-pair reads and were therefore excluded. A later analysis found that TCR association rates varied across HLA loci, with DRB1 alleles showing the most associated TCRs and HLA-C alleles the fewest. Correlated functional status among segregating V segments might be attributable to linkage disequilibrium, but an unknown experimental factor could not be ruled out. A further reported finding was that TCR beta sequences accurately predicted the HLA-A and HLA-B alleles for most subjects in the first cohort. Because counts were too low, around 18 rarely observed V segments, including chromosome 9 orphons, were left out of the earlier analysis of about 500 of the donors. Immune exposure information for the cohort was limited to CMV serostatus. A total of 164 TCR beta chains were listed by the study as associated with cytomegalovirus. Several of the top co-occurrence clusters appeared to be linked to parvovirus B19, influenza, CMV and Epstein-Barr virus, according to a later analysis. Because HLA typing was unavailable for some donors at each locus, only the typed subset was used in association tests.

In total, 600 or so healthy bone marrow donors made up the cohort. At the time of sampling, all cohort members were nominally healthy, though unrecorded immune exposures were likely present. The donor was CMV seronegative and was included in the group of a few hundred seronegative cohort members. Every donor gave a peripheral blood sample, and the peripheral blood mononuclear cells from that sample were used for TCR beta sequencing. Genomic DNA extraction from the blood cell samples was performed with the Qiagen DNeasy Blood Extraction Kit. Libraries were constructed by the immunoSEQ multiplex PCR assay. For the multiplex PCR, a mixture combining 60 forward primers for TCR Vbeta segments and 13 reverse primers for TCR Jbeta segments was used. Amplification of the CDR3 region of rearranged TCR beta genes was performed with a multiplex PCR assay on genomic DNA. Amplified TCR beta libraries were sequenced as 87-base-pair reads on the Illumina HiSeq System. In the original analysis: A later analysis counted about 76 million unique TCR beta chains across the 670 or so repertoires, and around 9.9 million of these chains were shared by at least two donors. Raw reads were error-corrected and collapsed into unique sequences by a nearest-neighbor algorithm in which closely related sequences were merged to remove PCR and sequencing errors. Alignment of CDR3 sequences to IMGT reference sequences was used to assign V, D and J gene segments. Each retained sequence needed at least a six-nucleotide match to both a V gene segment and a J gene segment. A rearrangement was called productive if the CDR3 had no stop codons and remained in frame with V and J, and every other rearrangement was called non-productive. Following IMGT convention, CDR3 was defined as the stretch from the second conserved V-encoded cysteine to the conserved J-encoded phenylalanine. The earlier analysis of some 580 of the donors excluded any sequence lacking an unambiguous match to a single V gene segment. An earlier analysis of several hundred of the donors called V segments functional above 56.7% productive rearrangements and segregating when the between-donor standard deviation exceeded 5%. To diagnose cytomegalovirus status from the catalog of TCR beta chain sequences, a statistical classification framework was built. V and J gene assignment, in a later analysis, came from comparing TCR nucleotide sequences with IMGT/GENE-DB human TR gene sequences. Using the TCRdist pipeline, a later analysis assigned CDR3 sequences along with most-parsimonious VDJ recombination scenarios. A later analysis defined each TCR beta chain by its CDR3 amino acid sequence plus V-gene family, and excluded reads lacking a unique V-gene family. As a way to deal with suspected cross-contamination and a sequencing artifact, a later analysis dropped 450 to 600 nucleotide sequences that were highly shared and had low generation probability. A later analysis calculated a clonal expansion index for each public chain from normalized within-repertoire ranks of inferred template counts. In a later analysis, generation probabilities were computed using a VDJ recombination model fitted to out-of-frame rearrangements, and the results were checked against IGoR. Hypergeometric tests were used in a later analysis to score TCR-TCR, TCR-HLA and TCR-CMV co-occurrence, with a repertoire-size bias correction applied to the TCR pairs. False discovery rates were estimated in a later analysis by permuting HLA or CMV assignments 20 times. In a later analysis, co-occurring TCRs were grouped with DBSCAN, and TCRdist sequence similarity was added when clustering was performed within HLA-allele-positive subsets. Co-occurrence clustering excluded repertoires with fewer than 30,000 or more than 120,000 public chains, plus five with anomalous nucleotide sharing. TCRdb provides this immuneACCESS table in a form limited to in-frame rearrangements. Some clones are lacking; in checked studies, under half of them reflect an unresolved V gene, and why the rest are absent is not known. V, J and clone size reflect that table, while D and trimming were determined from the DNA. The table for this sample lists approximately 170,000 clones; 85% of them were counted only once. Of the sample, 1% falls within the top ten clones.

Sequenced: PBMCs. The TCR originated in a boy between 2 and 15 years old in good health and CMV-seronegative. The chain links TRBV5-8 with TRBJ2-7; the central 10 bases match TRBD1. The CDR3 is CASSFGQGGGEQYF. The base sequence is TGTGCCAGCAGCTTTGGACAGGGGGGAGGCGAGCAGTACTTC.